These 6 T cell receptor beta chains came from one sample sequenced in a study of neurological immune-mediated disorders. TCRdb processed the 5' RACE reads anew with MiXCR; each CDR3 protein has one entry. The table records roughly 88,000 distinct CDR3 sequences, roughly 3.5% of them present only once. The sequenced material came from PBMCs. All receptors come from a woman aged 45-60 years with multiple sclerosis.

This clonotype has a count of ten or more. The gene calls are TRBV5-1 and TRBJ2-5; D not resolved. V was shortened by 5 bases and J by 0 bases, with 5 bases between the two germline ends. Per germline, CDR1 SGHRS and CDR2 YFSETQ. This CDR3 region has 12 residues. CDR3 loop: CASRGYQETQYF. The CDR3 coding sequence is TGCGCCAGCAGGGGGTACCAAGAGACCCAGTACTTC.

This clonotype was observed at least ten times. The chain employs TRBV15 and TRBJ1-5; no definite D call. CDR3 length equals 16 residues. From germline, CDR1 is LNHNV and CDR2 YYDKDF (reference sequence). The ends were cut back, 0 bases at V and 0 bases at J, with 9 bases in the middle. The CDR3 DNA is TGTGCCACCAGCAGAGAGCGGGGTTATAGCAATCAGCCCCAGCATTTT. Protein sequence: CATSRERGYSNQPQHF.

This clonotype was detected ten times or more. This chain links TRBV29-1 with TRBJ2-7, with 8 bases aligning to TRBD1. Germline loops: CDR1 SQVTM, CDR2 ANQGSEA. The J segment lost 4 bases and the V segment lost 4 bases, leaving 6 bases of the junction unmatched. There are 13 residues in the CDR3. CDR3 protein: CSVAGGSEYEQYF. Written as DNA, the CDR3 is TGCAGCGTTGCAGGGGGCTCGGAGTACGAGCAGTACTTC.

Many counts were recorded for this clonotype. This chain connects TRBV7-6 to TRBJ1-4; D gene unclear. Germline lookup yields CDR1 SGHVS and CDR2 FNYEAQ. Trimming pared 1 base from V and 4 bases from J, leaving 7 bases between. CDR3 length equals 14 residues. The CDR3 sequence: CASSLVMNNEKLFF. CDR3 DNA: TGTGCCAGCAGCTTAGTCATGAATAATGAAAAACTGTTTTTT.

This clonotype was observed at least ten times. The chain is built from TRBV5-1 and TRBJ2-7; 9 bases fit TRBD2. Germline values: CDR1 SGHRS, CDR2 YFSETQ. The CDR3 runs to 16 residues. The V gene end was trimmed by 1 base and the J gene end by 7 bases; junction bases not matched to a gene: 12. CDR3 region: CASSLRASGAPREQYF. The DNA of the CDR3 is TGCGCCAGCAGCTTGAGGGCTAGCGGGGCCCCGAGAGAGCAGTACTTC.

This clonotype occurred many times. The chain employs TRBV5-1 and TRBJ1-5; D unresolved. The germline CDR1 and CDR2 sequences are SGHRS and YFSETQ. Between the trimmed V and J ends, which lost 0 bases and 1 base, there was a span of 8 bases. The CDR3 extends over 15 amino acids. CDR3 sequence (DNA): TGCGCCAGCAGCTTGGGGACGGTAAGCAATCAGCCCCAGCATTTT. This encodes CASSLGTVSNQPQHF.